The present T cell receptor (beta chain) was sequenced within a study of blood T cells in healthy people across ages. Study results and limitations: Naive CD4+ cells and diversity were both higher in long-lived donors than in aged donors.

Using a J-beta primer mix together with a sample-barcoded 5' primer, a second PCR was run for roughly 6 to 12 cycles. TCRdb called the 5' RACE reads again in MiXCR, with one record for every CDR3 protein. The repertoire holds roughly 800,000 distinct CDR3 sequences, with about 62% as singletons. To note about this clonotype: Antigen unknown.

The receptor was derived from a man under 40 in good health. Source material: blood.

CDR3 sequence (DNA): TGTGCCAGCAGCTTGACAGGTCCCGCAGATACGCAGTATTTT. It yields the protein CASSLTGPADTQYF. The chain links TRBV5-4 to TRBJ2-3; a possible D gene is TRBD1 (5 bases). V shed 1 base and J shed 4 bases, with 10 bases lying between them. This CDR3 spans 14 amino acids. CDR1 and CDR2 (germline): SGHNT, YYREEE (reference sequence).